This TCR beta chain was obtained from a study of cytomegalovirus exposure and HLA in healthy donors. The wider study: HLA-typed donors were the source of approximately 86 million unique TCRs held in an early data release. Study results and caveats: Among TCR beta chains, those listed as cytomegalovirus-associated numbered more than 150. CMV serostatus was the only immune exposure information that was available.

V was pared by 3 bases and J by 0 bases, with 9 bases between. Germline CDR1 and CDR2: MNHEY and SMNVEV (reference sequence). The CDR3 is made up of 14 amino acids. As for this clone: Its specificity is unknown.

In the PCR, 60 Vbeta and 13 Jbeta primers were used. Profiled with immunoSEQ multiplex PCR; TCRdb holds only in-frame clones, not every one. The sample consists of 150,000 to 200,000 clones, 81% of them appearing once. The sequenced sample consisted of PBMCs. This sequence joins TRBV27 and TRBJ2-7; D gene ambiguous. The TCR sequence derives from a young woman in good health and CMV-seronegative. CDR3 sequence (DNA): TGTGCCAGCAGTTTGGGCTTCCTCTCCTACGAGCAGTACTTC. Its translation is CASSLGFLSYEQYF.